Each of the 20 T cell receptor beta chains below was sequenced from the same sample in a study of post-analysis software for immune sequencing data. Notes on the study in general: About five TRBV segments, including TRBV5-6, TRBV5-1 and TRBV20-1, were more frequent in patients than controls.

Presence of unique molecular identifiers characterized the TCR beta cDNA libraries. TCRdb re-analysed the PCR reads in MiXCR, keeping a single row per CDR3 protein. The top ten hold 4.9% of the sample, which has 650,000 to 900,000 distinct CDR3 sequences, about 45% seen once. Which antigens these TCRs recognize remains unknown. Sequencing used blood. The receptors come from a girl between 5 and 17 years old with multiple sclerosis.

The chain is built from TRBV12-3 or TRBV12-4 and TRBJ1-2; tentative D call: TRBD1 (5 bases). V lost 3 bases to trimming and J lost 5 bases, with 13 bases between them. The CDR3 consists of 14 residues. The CDR3 DNA reads as TGTGCCAGCAGTTTTCAGCAGGGCGTATATGGCTACACCTTC. This sequence encodes CASSFQQGVYGYTF.

The rearrangement joins TRBV28 to TRBJ1-1; D unclear. CDR3 size: 11 residues. Germline V gene sequence: CDR1 MDHEN, CDR2 SYDVKM. V was shortened by 3 bases and J by 10 bases, with 9 bases between the two germline ends. The CDR3 DNA reads as TGTGCCAGCAGTTTCCCCCGGGGAGCTTTCTTT. This codes for CASSFPRGAFF.

The chain combines TRBV6-2 or TRBV6-3 with TRBJ2-7, with D possibly matching TRBD1 (6 bases). The CDR3 runs to 14 residues. V lost 2 bases to trimming and J lost 6 bases, with 14 bases between them. Germline assignment: CDR1 MNHEY and CDR2 SVGEGT. In DNA form, the CDR3 reads TGTGCCAGCAGTTACGCCTACAGGGTATCCGAGCAGTACTTC. This codes for CASSYAYRVSEQYF.

The gene calls are TRBV7-9 and TRBJ2-2; weak D call: TRBD2 (6 bases). The germline CDR1 and CDR2 sequences are SEHNR and FQNEAQ (reference sequence). V shed 3 bases and J shed 3 bases, with 11 bases lying between them. CDR3 length: 15 amino acids. The CDR3 loop is CASSFLGRHTGELFF. The DNA of the CDR3 is TGTGCCAGCAGCTTCTTAGGGAGGCACACCGGGGAGCTGTTTTTT.

This clonotype appeared a few times. The chain recombines TRBV7-9 with TRBJ2-4; D possibly uses TRBD1 or TRBD2 (5 bases each). Germline V CDR1 and CDR2: SEHNR, FQNEAQ (reference sequence). The CDR3 is made up of 18 amino acids. V was cut by 5 bases and J by 1 base, with 21 bases left in between. CDR3 in DNA: TGTGCCAGCAGCGCCAACACAGGACTCCAAGGGGCCAAAAACATTCAGTACTTC. This encodes CASSANTGLQGAKNIQYF.

This clonotype was picked up one time. The chain recombines TRBV6-5 with TRBJ2-2, with 9 positions matching TRBD1. This CDR3 spans 15 amino acids. V shed 5 bases and J 4 bases; nucleotides not matched to a gene: 5. Germline V gives CDR1 MNHEY, CDR2 SVGAGI. CDR3 region: CASSKQGAVTGELFF. DNA for the CDR3: TGTGCCAGCAGTAAACAGGGGGCGGTCACCGGGGAGCTGTTTTTT.

This clonotype occurred a few times. V gene TRBV5-6 combines with J gene TRBJ2-1, with unresolved D. Deletions cut 4 bases from V and 0 bases from J, with 14 bases between. The CDR3 consists of 16 residues. Per the germline V gene, CDR1 is SGHDT and CDR2 is YYEEEE. The CDR3 protein is CASSIPPGSSYNEQFF. The DNA for the CDR3 is TGTGCCAGCAGCATACCTCCAGGTAGCTCCTACAATGAGCAGTTCTTC.

V gene TRBV7-9 combines with J gene TRBJ2-1; the match to TRBD2 covers 7 bases. The CDR3 runs 14 residues. CDR1 and CDR2 (germline): SEHNR, FQNEAQ (reference sequence). The junction had 10 bases not matched to a gene; V was cut back by 8 bases and J by 6 bases. CDR3 residues: CASLERDRPNEQFF. The CDR3 DNA reads TGTGCCAGCTTAGAGCGGGACCGTCCCAATGAGCAGTTCTTC.

CDR3 loop: CASRTLSPGTTSSYEQYF. CDR3 DNA: TGTGCCAGCAGAACCCTATCTCCCGGGACCACCAGCTCCTACGAGCAGTACTTC. The chain has TRBV6-1 and TRBJ2-7, with D perhaps given as TRBD1 or TRBD2 (5 bases each). Trimming removed 6 bases from V and 0 bases from J, with 24 bases in between. Germline values: CDR1 MNHNS, CDR2 SASEGT. The CDR3 is made up of 18 amino acids.

The V and J genes are TRBV6-5 and TRBJ1-2, with D hard to call. The CDR3 totals 15 residues. Germline assignment: CDR1 MNHEY and CDR2 SVGAGI. V shed 0 bases and J shed 5 bases, with 13 bases lying between them. CDR3 sequence (DNA): TGTGCCAGCAGTTACTCGGTAGGAAAGGCTTATGGCTACACCTTC. Its translation: CASSYSVGKAYGYTF.

This clonotype was counted between two and nine times. The chain links TRBV12-3 or TRBV12-4 to TRBJ2-7; TRBD1 aligns across 7 bases. The CDR3 has 13 amino acids. V shed 6 bases, J shed 7 bases, and the junction held 9 bases outside the gene matches. The CDR3 coding sequence is TGTGCCAGCAGCTCGGGACAGTCCCGGGAGCAGTACTTC. This gives the protein CASSSGQSREQYF.

Ten or more counts support this clonotype. At one of its ends the junction is not consistent with the germline gene, which may arise from a read error. The chain is built from TRBV12-3 or TRBV12-4 and TRBJ2-5; D unresolved. CDR3 length equals 13 residues. The chain's CDR3 is CASSLGLQETQYF. DNA of the CDR3: TGTGCCAGCAGCTTAGGGCTCCAAGAGACCCAGTACTTC.

The chain carries TRBV12-3 or TRBV12-4 and TRBJ2-7, with 7 bases identical to TRBD1. The CDR3 contains 14 residues. V shed 5 bases and J 6 bases; nucleotides not matched to a gene: 10. CDR3 coding DNA: TGTGCCAGCAGTAAAGGACAGGTCGGATCCGAGCAGTACTTC. Translating gives CASSKGQVGSEQYF.

The chain is built from TRBV6-4 and TRBJ1-5, with D possibly matching TRBD1 (5 bases). Germline V gene sequence: CDR1 MRHNA, CDR2 SNTAGT. The CDR3 loop spans 17 amino acids. With 3 bases removed from V and 1 base from J, the gap between germline ends came to 16 bases. As DNA, the CDR3 is TGTGCCAGCAGTGAAGGGGCCAGTCCGTGGAGCAATCAGCCCCAGCATTTT. Translating it yields CASSEGASPWSNQPQHF.

The chain recombines TRBV7-8 with TRBJ2-7, with 9 bases identical to TRBD1. Germline CDR1 SGHVS, CDR2 FQNEAQ. This CDR3 is 14 amino acids long. V trimming: 6 bases; J trimming: 5 bases; junction bases outside the gene matches: 8. In DNA, the CDR3 is TGTGCCAGCAGTCGGGGACAGGGAGGCAACGAGCAGTACTTC. This translates into CASSRGQGGNEQYF.

The V and J genes are TRBV15 and TRBJ1-5; 10 bases fit TRBD1. There are 15 residues in the CDR3. In germline, CDR1 is LNHNV, CDR2 YYDKDF (reference sequence). With 5 bases clipped from V and 5 bases from J, the junction kept 6 bases outside the gene matches. This chain's CDR3 is CATSPDRGHDQPQHF. CDR3 in DNA: TGTGCCACCAGCCCCGACAGGGGGCACGATCAGCCCCAGCATTTT.

This clonotype has a handful of counts. The chain uses TRBV20-1 and TRBJ1-5, with 10 bases that match TRBD1. Germline lookup yields CDR1 DFQATT and CDR2 SNEGSKA (reference sequence). The CDR3 covers 18 residues. J lost 2 bases, V lost 1 base, and 11 bases had no gene match. For the CDR3, the DNA is TGCAGTGCTAGAGGGACAGGGGGATCTCTTATAGGCAATCAGCCCCAGCATTTT. Its protein is CSARGTGGSLIGNQPQHF.

The chain employs TRBV9 and TRBJ2-3; D uncertain. CDR1 is SGDLS, CDR2 YYNGEE, per germline. This CDR3 comprises 13 residues. The V end lost 3 bases, the J end lost 2 bases, and 7 bases lay between the germline ends. Here the CDR3 DNA reads TGTGCCAGCAGCGATCGTCACACAGATACGCAGTATTTT. Translating gives CASSDRHTDTQYF. Combining the CDR3 with reference TRBV9 and TRBJ2-3 gives the whole variable domain DSGVTQTPKHLITATGQRVTLRCSPRSGDLSVYWYQQSLDQGLQFLIQYYNGEERAKGNILERFSAQQFPDLHSELNLSSLELGDSALYFCASSDRHTDTQYFGPGTRLTVL.

The chain recombines TRBV20-1 with TRBJ2-6; 7 positions agree with TRBD1. Germline assignment: CDR1 DFQATT and CDR2 SNEGSKA (reference sequence). Trimming at V came to 2 bases and at J to 0 bases, leaving 13 bases not matched to a gene. The CDR3 spans 19 residues. The CDR3 loop reads CSARSQTGNTYSGANVLTF. DNA of the CDR3: TGCAGTGCTAGATCCCAGACAGGGAACACCTACTCTGGGGCCAACGTCCTGACTTTC.

This clonotype was detected once. This chain joins TRBV12-3 or TRBV12-4 and TRBJ2-5, with D perhaps TRBD2 (5 bases). The V and J ends lost 6 bases and 11 bases respectively, with 19 bases between them. The CDR3 length is 13 residues. The chain's CDR3 is CASSSPRRRGQYF. The CDR3 coding sequence is TGTGCCAGCAGCAGCCCACGCCGGCGAGGGCAGTACTTC.